This T cell receptor (beta chain) was sequenced in a study of response to subunit inactivated influenza vaccine. Via MiXCR, TCRdb re-called the RT-PCR reads, giving one row per CDR3 protein. The data show a few hundred thousand distinct CDR3 sequences, around 22% seen once. Concerning this clonotype: Its antigen remains unknown.

General observations from the study: After each seasonal influenza vaccination, few new T cells are recruited, the authors suggested.

The specimen comprised PBMCs from blood, sampled approximately 20 months after vaccination. This clonotype was obtained from a man aged 45 to 75 who received an inactivated influenza vaccine.

The CDR3 coding sequence is TGCAGCGTTAAGGTAGATACGCAGTATTTT. Amino acid sequence: CSVKVDTQYF. The chain recombines TRBV29-1 with TRBJ2-3, with no clear D. The V end lost 5 bases, the J end lost 5 bases, and 5 bases lay between the germline ends. Germline CDR1 and CDR2: SQVTM and ANQGSEA. The CDR3 is made up of 10 amino acids.